The rows below give T cell receptor beta chains drawn from one sample of a study of PD-1 blockade in classical Hodgkin lymphoma. Repertoires were generated with immunoSEQ multiplex PCR, while TCRdb's copy carries only in-frame clones and drops some. The sample consists of 45,000 to 60,000 clones, about 80% of them appearing once. This specimen was peripheral blood mononuclear cells (PBMCs), taken before the fourth cycle of nivolumab. Source of these receptors: a human donor with classical Hodgkin lymphoma. The CDR3 runs from the conserved cysteine through the conserved F or W. A D gene is named only where the DNA matches it firmly. The size entry is marked missing in some rows and otherwise reads once, few, many or a size class.

>TRBJ1-2|NA|TRBV5-4|NA
CASSLEGAYGYTF
TGTGCCAGCAGCTTAGAGGGTGCCTATGGCTACACCTTC
>TRBJ2-2|NA|TRBV19|NA
CASSIVQGTNTGELFF
TGTGCCAGTAGTATAGTTCAGGGGACGAACACCGGGGAGCTGTTTTTT
>TRBJ2-7|NA|TRBV12-5|NA
CASGHGLVSYEQYF
TGTGCTAGTGGTCACGGACTGGTTTCCTACGAGCAGTACTTC
>TRBJ2-7|NA|TRBV5-4|NA
CASSLLQGGEQYF
TGTGCCAGCAGCTTGCTACAGGGCGGGGAGCAGTACTTC
>TRBJ1-1|NA|TRBV28|NA
CASRELMNTEAFF
TGTGCCAGCAGGGAACTTATGAACACTGAAGCTTTCTTT
>TRBJ1-4|NA|TRBV29-1|NA
CSVESGPTEKLFF
TGCAGCGTTGAATCGGGTCCGACGGAAAAACTGTTTTTT
>TRBJ1-2|NA|TRBV29-1|NA
CSVEPRKGGDGYTF
TGCAGCGTTGAACCGCGGAAGGGGGGGGATGGCTACACCTTC
>TRBJ2-1|NA|TRBV10-2|NA
CASSDYWREIYNEQFF
TGCGCCAGCAGTGATTATTGGCGGGAAATATACAATGAGCAGTTCTTC
>TRBJ1-2|NA|TRBV28|NA
CASSPGTDLGYTF
TGTGCCAGCAGTCCTGGGACTGATCTAGGCTACACCTTC
>TRBJ2-7|NA|TRBV7-9|NA
CASSFGSYEQYF
TGTGCCAGCAGCTTTGGATCCTACGAGCAGTACTTC
>TRBJ2-3|NA|TRBV5-1|TRBD1
CASSLGDRFPDTQYF
TGCGCCAGCAGCTTGGGGGACAGGTTCCCAGATACGCAGTATTTT
>TRBJ2-7|NA|TRBV19|NA
CASARQGNYEQYF
TGTGCCTCGGCTCGGCAGGGAAACTACGAGCAGTACTTC
>TRBJ2-7|NA|TRBV6-6|NA
CASGSGKQYF
TGTGCCAGCGGCTCAGGGAAGCAGTACTTC
>TRBJ2-2|NA|TRBV18|TRBD1
CASKGQMNTGELFF
TGTGCCAGCAAGGGACAGATGAACACCGGGGAGCTGTTTTTT
>TRBJ2-7|NA|TRBV7-2|NA
CASSFGRTYEQYF
TGTGCCAGCAGCTTCGGACGGACCTACGAGCAGTACTTC
>TRBJ1-3|few|TRBV2|NA
CASSVLDGNTIYF
TGTGCCAGCAGTGTACTTGACGGAAACACCATATATTTT
>TRBJ2-7|NA|TRBV4-2|TRBD2
CASSQATPGLAGGYEQYF
TGTGCCAGCAGCCAGGCTACCCCTGGACTAGCGGGGGGCTACGAGCAGTACTTC
>TRBJ2-7|NA|TRBV12-5|NA
CASGLADSPALYEQYF
TGTGCTAGTGGTTTGGCGGACAGTCCGGCTCTCTACGAGCAGTACTTC
>TRBJ1-6|NA|TRBV18|NA
CASSFRDGYNSPLHF
TGTGCCAGCTCATTCCGGGACGGCTATAATTCACCCCTCCACTTT
>TRBJ2-3|NA|TRBV16|NA
CASSQEGNPADTQYF
TGTGCCAGCAGCCAAGAGGGGAATCCCGCAGATACGCAGTATTTT
>TRBJ1-2|NA|TRBV5-1|NA
CASSSQGVRGYTF
TGCGCCAGCAGCTCACAGGGAGTGCGCGGCTACACCTTC
>TRBJ1-2|NA|TRBV14|NA
CASSQAGVHGYTF
TGTGCCAGCAGCCAAGCAGGGGTCCATGGCTACACCTTC